Reported below is one T cell receptor beta chain. This clonotype was seen more than once but under ten times. The antigen it recognizes is unknown. No clone much larger than this one lies a single base away; base qualities are absent. This record belongs to a study (dated by TCRdb to the mid-2010s). The germline V gene sets CDR1 to SGHTA and CDR2 to FQGTGA. V and J lose 0 bases and 4 bases, and a span of 7 bases separates them. The CDR3, cysteine through phenylalanine, is 13 amino acids long. The CDR3 DNA has 39 bases and is translated from base 1. Receptor libraries were prepared by RT-PCR. The sample was run on an Illumina MiSeq. TCRdb cleaned the public reads at Q25 with fastp, built clones with MiXCR and kept in-frame beta chains. Rows with a matching CDR3 protein are joined into one entry that keeps the most common DNA and genes. This sample has about 680,000 distinct CDR3 sequences in its table, and around 14% of those were observed once. The top ten clones comprise 3.6% of the sample.

The sequence joins TRBV7-3 to TRBJ2-7; TRBD1 is possibly the D segment (5 matching bases). This clonotype originated in a female donor in good health, serving as a healthy control. Sequenced input: memory CD4+ T cells from blood. For the CDR3, the sequence is CASSLTKGYEQYF. The DNA sequence is TGTGCCAGCAGCTTAACGAAGGGGTACGAGCAGTACTTC.